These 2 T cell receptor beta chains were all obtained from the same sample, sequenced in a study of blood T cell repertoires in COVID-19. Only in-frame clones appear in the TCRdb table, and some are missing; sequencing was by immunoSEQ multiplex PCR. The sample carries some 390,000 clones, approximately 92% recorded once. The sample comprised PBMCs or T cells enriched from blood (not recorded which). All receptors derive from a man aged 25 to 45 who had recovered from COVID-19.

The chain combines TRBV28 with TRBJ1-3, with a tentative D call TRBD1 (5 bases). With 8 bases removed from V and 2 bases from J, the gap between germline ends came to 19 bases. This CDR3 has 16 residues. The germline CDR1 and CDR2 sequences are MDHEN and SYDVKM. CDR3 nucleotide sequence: TGTGCCAGCGGCTTGGCGGGGGGGTCGGCTGGAAACACCATATATTTT. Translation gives CASGLAGGSAGNTIYF.

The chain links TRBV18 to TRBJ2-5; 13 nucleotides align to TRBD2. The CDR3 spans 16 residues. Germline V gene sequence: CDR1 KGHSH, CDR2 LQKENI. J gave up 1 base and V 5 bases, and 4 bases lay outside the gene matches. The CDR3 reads CASSSRLAGGQETQYF. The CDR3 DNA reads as TGTGCCAGCTCATCACGACTAGCGGGAGGCCAAGAGACCCAGTACTTC.